Described below is a single T cell receptor beta chain sequence and its context. CDR3 length: 12 amino acids. Germline lookup yields CDR1 ENHRY and CDR2 SYGVKD. Trimming took 4 bases from V and 6 from J, leaving 9 bases between them. This record belongs to a study of blood T cell repertoires in COVID-19. Across the study: From T cells, B-cell-depleted T cells, or PBMCs came the material, which was cDNA or gDNA.

Produced via immunoSEQ multiplex PCR; TCRdb's table is partial and in-frame only. The table has under 350,000 clones, about 88% seen once. Sequenced sample: peripheral blood. The chain joins TRBV10-3 to TRBJ1-1; D remains ambiguous. The clonotype comes from a man aged 18 to 29 with active or convalescent COVID-19. The CDR3 DNA reads as TGTGCCATCAGTGCTGTGTCCGCTGAAGCTTTCTTT. Residues: CAISAVSAEAFF.